These T cell receptor beta chains were read from a single sample in a study of shared clonotypes between healthy human individuals. This table comes from immunoSEQ multiplex PCR, and its TCRdb copy is limited to in-frame clones, with some not included. The sample includes over 800,000 clones, 85% to 95% seen only once; the top ten take nearly 25%. The specimen sequenced was naive CD8+ T cells sorted from blood. Source of these receptors: a man aged 25 to 40 in good health. Each CDR3 is given with its conserved first and last residue. D genes are given only for firm matches. Not every row has a clone size; where given, it reads once, few, many or a size class.

v_call: TRBV13; j_call: TRBJ2-1; d_call: .; clone_size: once; cdr3_aa: CASSFGGSSYNEQFF; cdr3_nt: TGTGCCAGCAGCTTTGGGGGTAGCTCCTACAATGAGCAGTTCTTC
v_call: TRBV15; j_call: TRBJ2-7; d_call: .; clone_size: once; cdr3_aa: CATSRDGGTYEQYF; cdr3_nt: TGTGCCACCAGCAGAGATGGAGGTACCTACGAGCAGTACTTC
v_call: TRBV6-5; j_call: TRBJ2-7; d_call: TRBD1; clone_size: once; cdr3_aa: CASRTGTAYEQYF; cdr3_nt: TGTGCCAGCAGAACCGGGACAGCCTACGAGCAGTACTTC
v_call: TRBV28; j_call: TRBJ2-3; d_call: .; clone_size: .; cdr3_aa: CASSFQDTTDTQYF; cdr3_nt: TGTGCCAGCAGTTTCCAGGACACAACAGATACGCAGTATTTT
v_call: TRBV4-1; j_call: TRBJ2-7; d_call: .; clone_size: .; cdr3_aa: CASSPGHSYEQYF; cdr3_nt: TGCGCCAGCAGCCCTGGGCACTCCTACGAGCAGTACTTC
v_call: TRBV5-5; j_call: TRBJ2-7; d_call: .; clone_size: .; cdr3_aa: CASSLGPGDYEQYF; cdr3_nt: TGTGCCAGCAGCTTGGGGCCAGGTGACTACGAGCAGTACTTC
v_call: TRBV2; j_call: TRBJ2-7; d_call: .; clone_size: once; cdr3_aa: CASSPRYSYEQYF; cdr3_nt: TGTGCCAGCAGCCCTCGCTACTCCTACGAGCAGTACTTC
v_call: TRBV27; j_call: TRBJ2-5; d_call: TRBD2; clone_size: .; cdr3_aa: CASSLLADGETQYF; cdr3_nt: TGTGCCAGCAGTTTACTAGCGGACGGGGAGACCCAGTACTTC
v_call: TRBV7-9; j_call: TRBJ1-1; d_call: TRBD1; clone_size: .; cdr3_aa: CASSLDGTGTVLMNTEAFF; cdr3_nt: TGTGCCAGCAGCTTAGATGGGACAGGGACAGTACTTATGAACACTGAAGCTTTCTTT
v_call: TRBV5-1; j_call: TRBJ2-7; d_call: TRBD1; clone_size: .; cdr3_aa: CASSYGQGFGEQYF; cdr3_nt: TGCGCCAGCAGCTATGGACAGGGATTTGGCGAGCAGTACTTC
v_call: TRBV4-1; j_call: TRBJ1-5; d_call: TRBD1; clone_size: .; cdr3_aa: CASSQVTGATLGNQPQHF; cdr3_nt: TGCGCCAGCAGCCAGGTGACAGGGGCGACCTTAGGGAATCAGCCCCAGCATTTT
v_call: TRBV28; j_call: TRBJ2-2; d_call: TRBD2; clone_size: .; cdr3_aa: CASSNPSSGITGELFF; cdr3_nt: TGTGCCAGCAGTAACCCCTCTAGCGGGATCACCGGGGAGCTGTTTTTT